Shown below are 27 T cell receptor beta chains from a single sample sequenced in a study of T cell responses to AZD1222 COVID-19 vaccine. Assay used: immunoSEQ multiplex PCR; TCRdb lists only in-frame clones, some missing. The table records over 100,000 clones, around 83% of them present only once. Here the sequenced sample was peripheral blood, taken on day 0 of AZD1222 vaccination. All receptors derive from an adult in good health.

This clone was seen once. The genes are TRBV3-1 (or the pseudogene TRBV3-2) and TRBJ2-3; D might be TRBD1 or TRBD2, each matching 6 bases. This CDR3 has 14 amino acids. V was pared by 1 base and J by 8 bases, with 13 bases between. CDR1 LGHDT and CDR2 YNNKEL come from the germline V gene (reference sequence). In DNA form, the CDR3 reads TGTGCCAGCAGCCAAGCTTTGGGGGGCGGTACGCAGTATTTT. Amino acid sequence: CASSQALGGGTQYF.

This chain joins TRBV20-1 and TRBJ1-2; the D is unclear. Trimming stripped 2 bases from V and 6 bases from J, with 4 bases between. The germline gives CDR1 DFQATT, CDR2 SNEGSKA (reference sequence). The CDR3 length is 10 residues. Written as DNA, the CDR3 is TGCAGTGCTAGACAGGATGGCTACACCTTC. Protein product: CSARQDGYTF.

CDR3 DNA sequence: TGTGCCAGCAGTTTGTCCTATTCACCCCTCCACTTT. Translated, it gives CASSLSYSPLHF. The chain has TRBV12-3 or TRBV12-4 and TRBJ1-6; D not resolved. The CDR3 extends over 12 amino acids. Trimming took off 3 bases at V and 8 bases at J, with 5 bases between the two ends.

This chain connects TRBV19 to TRBJ1-5; D unclear. Looked up from germline, CDR1 is LNHDA and CDR2 is SQIVND (reference sequence). This CDR3 comprises 14 residues. V dropped 5 bases and J dropped 7 bases, with 15 bases sitting between them. The CDR3 region has the DNA TGTGCCAGTAGTTTCTTGGGAGATTGGCAGCCCCAGCATTTT. It specifies CASSFLGDWQPQHF.

The chain combines TRBV5-4 with TRBJ1-5, with TRBD1 identical over 9 bases. Germline CDR1 and CDR2: SGHNT and YYREEE (reference sequence). The CDR3 contains 19 residues. V shed 3 bases, J shed 0 bases, and the junction held 13 bases outside the gene matches. CDR3 bases: TGTGCCAGCAGCTATGTACAGGGGGCAGGGGCGGGTAGCAATCAGCCCCAGCATTTT. This sequence encodes CASSYVQGAGAGSNQPQHF.

This clone was seen a handful of times. The chain combines TRBV10-1 with TRBJ2-3; 9 nucleotides match TRBD1. Germline V gene lookup returns CDR1 WNHNN and CDR2 SYGVQD (reference sequence). The CDR3 runs to 14 residues. V lost 6 bases to trimming and J lost 3 bases; unmatched junction nucleotides: 4. CDR3 residues: CASSRDRVTDTQYF. The CDR3 bases are TGCGCCAGCAGCCGGGACAGGGTAACAGATACGCAGTATTTT.

J is TRBJ2-2 and V is TRBV5-1; D uncertain. The CDR3 extends over 13 amino acids. V shed 0 bases and J shed 5 bases, with 5 bases lying between them. Germline V gene lookup returns CDR1 SGHRS and CDR2 YFSETQ. The CDR3 sequence is CASSLAVTGELFF. The CDR3 DNA follows: TGCGCCAGCAGCTTGGCGGTGACCGGGGAGCTGTTTTTT.

The chain employs TRBV5-5 and TRBJ1-1; D gene ambiguous. The CDR3 covers 16 residues. Germline-derived CDR1 and CDR2 are SGHKS and YYEKEE (reference sequence). V gave up 0 bases and J gave up 3 bases, with 15 bases separating them. DNA of the CDR3: TGTGCCAGCAGCTTGGGGCCGCGTACAGCGGACACTGAAGCTTTCTTT. Amino acid sequence: CASSLGPRTADTEAFF.

The genes are TRBV6-2 or TRBV6-3 and TRBJ1-5; D call uncertain. V was cut by 6 bases and J by 6 bases, with 12 bases left in between. This CDR3 comprises 13 residues. Germline CDR1 reads MNHEY; CDR2 reads SVGEGT. The CDR3 DNA reads TGTGCCAGCAGCCTTTCATTAGGTCAGCCCCAGCATTTT. It encodes CASSLSLGQPQHF.

The chain is built from TRBV4-1 and TRBJ2-2; a possible D gene is TRBD1 (5 bases). This CDR3 is built from 14 residues. CDR1 is MGHRA, CDR2 YSYEKL, per germline. Trimming stripped 7 bases from V and 4 bases from J, with 13 bases between. CDR3 sequence reads: CASNAGSGTGELFF. CDR3 DNA: TGCGCCAGCAACGCAGGGTCGGGCACCGGGGAGCTGTTTTTT.

The chain links TRBV9 to TRBJ1-2; 10 bases are shared with TRBD1. The CDR3 covers 15 residues. In germline, CDR1 is SGDLS, CDR2 YYNGEE. The J segment lost 8 bases and the V segment lost 0 bases, leaving 7 bases of the junction unmatched. CDR3 sequence reads: CASSVGTTGGDGYTF. CDR3 in DNA: TGTGCCAGCAGCGTAGGGACGACAGGGGGCGACGGCTACACCTTC.

This clone came up once. This chain links TRBV7-9 with TRBJ2-3; D may be TRBD1 (5 bases). Per germline, CDR1 SEHNR and CDR2 FQNEAQ (reference sequence). The germline V and J ends were trimmed by 5 bases and 2 bases, with 14 bases remaining between them. The CDR3 runs to 15 residues. CDR3 in amino acids: CASSHDRRNTDTQYF. CDR3 bases: TGTGCCAGCAGCCATGACAGACGAAACACAGATACGCAGTATTTT.

The chain combines TRBV3-1 (or the pseudogene TRBV3-2) with TRBJ1-4, with 7 bases lining up with TRBD1. V lost 4 bases and J lost 7; bases outside the gene matches: 6. The CDR3 consists of 14 residues. CDR1 and CDR2 (germline): LGHDT, YNNKEL (reference sequence). This CDR3 is CASSRQGHLEKLFF. The CDR3 bases are TGTGCCAGCAGCCGACAGGGCCACCTTGAAAAACTGTTTTTT.

The chain carries TRBV5-1 and TRBJ2-3, with 9 bases that match TRBD1. Germline trimming cut 5 bases from V and 2 bases from J; bases unmatched to any gene: 6. The CDR3 is made up of 15 amino acids. Germline values: CDR1 SGHRS, CDR2 YFSETQ. CDR3 protein: CASRAGQGNTDTQYF. The CDR3 bases are TGCGCCAGCAGAGCCGGACAGGGGAACACAGATACGCAGTATTTT.

V is TRBV6-5 and J is TRBJ2-3, with unresolved D. The CDR3 has 14 amino acids. CDR1 is MNHEY, CDR2 SVGAGI, per germline. Trimming shortened V by 4 bases and J by 2 bases, and 10 bases separated the two germline ends. CDR3 sequence (DNA): TGTGCCAGCAGTTTGGGCTACCTCACAGATACGCAGTATTTT. It codes for CASSLGYLTDTQYF.

This clone was found a few times. V is TRBV7-9 and J is TRBJ1-1; no clear D gene. Germline CDR1 and CDR2: SEHNR and FQNEAQ (reference sequence). This CDR3 is 17 amino acids long. The V end was cut by 4 bases, the J end by 0 bases, with 18 bases between. The CDR3 loop reads CASSSRKGGGMNTEAFF. In DNA form, the CDR3 reads TGTGCCAGCAGCTCGAGGAAAGGAGGTGGTATGAACACTGAAGCTTTCTTT.

The chain has TRBV15 and TRBJ1-1; perhaps TRBD1 as D (6 bases). The CDR3 is 15 amino acids. Germline V gene data show CDR1 as LNHNV and CDR2 as YYDKDF (reference sequence). The V and J ends lost 6 bases and 4 bases respectively, with 18 bases between them. The CDR3 DNA is TGTGCCACCAGGGATAGACAGGAGCGAAGCACTGAAGCTTTCTTT. It encodes CATRDRQERSTEAFF.

The rearrangement joins TRBV6-2 or TRBV6-3 to TRBJ1-1; tentative D call: TRBD1 (5 bases). This CDR3 is 14 amino acids long. The ends were cut back, 4 bases at V and 3 bases at J, with 12 bases in the middle. The germline gives CDR1 MNHEY, CDR2 SVGEGT. CDR3 coding DNA: TGTGCCAGCAGTTGGTTAAGGGACCACACTGAAGCTTTCTTT. Encoded protein: CASSWLRDHTEAFF.

This clone is a singleton in its sample. The rearrangement joins TRBV19 to TRBJ1-6; 7 nucleotides line up with TRBD1. CDR3 length equals 21 residues. From germline, CDR1 is LNHDA and CDR2 SQIVND (reference sequence). Unmatched junction bases numbered 24, after V lost 10 bases and J lost 0 bases. The CDR3 coding sequence is TGTGCCACCAGAAGGGGATGGGGACAGTTGGATGAGAGCTCCTATAATTCACCCCTCCACTTT. Its protein is CATRRGWGQLDESSYNSPLHF.

This chain connects TRBV6-5 to TRBJ2-7; 8 bases are shared with TRBD2. Trimming removed 2 bases from V and 2 bases from J; junction bases left unmatched: 5. The CDR3 spans 15 residues. Germline values: CDR1 MNHEY, CDR2 SVGAGI. The CDR3 is CASSYPRRGAYEQYF. The DNA for the CDR3 is TGTGCCAGCAGTTACCCGCGGCGGGGGGCCTACGAGCAGTACTTC.

The rearrangement joins TRBV29-1 to TRBJ2-7; 11 bases line up with TRBD1. The V and J ends lost 4 bases and 5 bases, in that order; junction bases with no gene match: 4. From germline, CDR1 is SQVTM and CDR2 ANQGSEA. This CDR3 has 13 amino acids. DNA of the CDR3: TGCAGCGTTGGGGGGACAGGGGGAGACGAGCAGTACTTC. Protein product: CSVGGTGGDEQYF.

This clone was seen a single time. The gene calls are TRBV7-9 and TRBJ1-2, with D perhaps TRBD1 (6 bases). This CDR3 spans 13 amino acids. The V end was cut by 5 bases, the J end by 8 bases, with 15 bases between. Germline V gene lookup returns CDR1 SEHNR and CDR2 FQNEAQ (reference sequence). The CDR3, as DNA: TGTGCCAGCAGCCTCGGGACATGGAGCGGCTACACCTTC. Translation gives CASSLGTWSGYTF.

The genes are TRBV6-5 and TRBJ1-4; the D gene is possibly TRBD1 (6 bases). Germline lookup yields CDR1 MNHEY and CDR2 SVGAGI. This CDR3 has 16 amino acids. The germline V and J ends were trimmed by 0 bases and 6 bases, with 14 bases remaining between them. CDR3 loop: CASSYSITGKDEKLFF. The CDR3 coding sequence is TGTGCCAGCAGTTACTCGATCACAGGGAAGGATGAAAAACTGTTTTTT.

The chain links TRBV2 to TRBJ2-7; D perhaps matches TRBD1 (5 bases). The CDR3 totals 13 residues. V was pared by 6 bases and J by 0 bases, with 9 bases between. The germline V gene encodes CDR1 SNHLY and CDR2 FYNNEI. The DNA for the CDR3 is TGTGCCAGCAGGTTGGACAACTCCTACGAGCAGTACTTC. This codes for CASRLDNSYEQYF.

The chain carries TRBV6-6 and TRBJ1-5; possibly TRBD1 for D (6 bases). The CDR3 is 15 residues long. Germline V gives CDR1 MNHNY, CDR2 SVGAGI (reference sequence). V lost 2 bases and J lost 5, with 13 bases in between. The CDR3 here is CASSYGQGYDQPQHF. DNA of the CDR3: TGTGCCAGCAGTTACGGGCAGGGGTATGATCAGCCCCAGCATTTT.

This sequence joins TRBV7-2 and TRBJ2-5; 8 nucleotides agree with TRBD1. This CDR3 is built from 15 residues. Trimming took 2 bases from V and 5 from J; bases not matched to a gene: 7. Germline CDR1 and CDR2: SGHTA and FQGNSA. For the CDR3, the DNA is TGTGCCAGCAGCTTACACGGACAGGGTCCGGAGACCCAGTACTTC. This sequence encodes CASSLHGQGPETQYF.

The V gene is TRBV15, the J gene TRBJ2-1; unclear D gene. The V gene's germline CDR1 is LNHNV and CDR2 YYDKDF (reference sequence). Trimming stripped 3 bases from V and 5 bases from J, with 8 bases between. This CDR3 contains 13 residues. CDR3 DNA: TGTGCCACCAGCAGTTCAGCCCACAATGAGCAGTTCTTC. Protein: CATSSSAHNEQFF.